The 10 T cell receptor beta chains listed next were all sequenced from one sample in a study of blood T cell repertoires in COVID-19. The protocol was immunoSEQ multiplex PCR, while the TCRdb copy is restricted to in-frame clones and leaves out a portion. This table has about 500,000 clones, about 88% appearing once. Sequencing was performed on peripheral blood. These receptors were collected from a woman between 50 and 59 years old with COVID-19, enrolled during active disease.

The chain joins TRBV30 to TRBJ2-1; tentative D call: TRBD2 (6 bases). The germline CDR1 and CDR2 sequences are GTSNPN and SVGIG (reference sequence). The CDR3 has 14 residues. The germline V and J ends were trimmed by 1 base and 8 bases, with 15 bases remaining between them. Written as DNA, the CDR3 is TGTGCCTGGAGTGCGGGACTGCTTGTCGATGAGCAGTTCTTC. This translates into CAWSAGLLVDEQFF.

This rearrangement joins TRBV10-3 to TRBJ2-1, with D unresolved. V dropped 3 bases and J dropped 0 bases, with 15 bases sitting between them. The CDR3 contains 17 residues. Germline-derived CDR1 and CDR2 are ENHRY and SYGVKD. CDR3 nucleotide sequence: TGTGCCATCAGTGACCCGCTTCGTACGAGCTCCTACAATGAGCAGTTCTTC. Translated, it gives CAISDPLRTSSYNEQFF.

The genes are TRBV27 and TRBJ1-2; TRBD1 agrees at 8 bases. The CDR3 sequence is 15 residues long. Germline CDR1 MNHEY, CDR2 SMNVEV (reference sequence). After removal of 8 bases from V and 0 bases from J, the junction contained 8 bases not matched to a gene. The CDR3 here is CASSLGTGANYGYTF. CDR3 nucleotides: TGTGCCAGCTCCCTGGGGACAGGAGCTAACTATGGCTACACCTTC.

The genes are TRBV27 and TRBJ2-3; no definite D call. The CDR3 spans 14 residues. Between the trimmed V and J ends, which lost 1 base and 5 bases, there was a span of 10 bases. Germline CDR1 reads MNHEY; CDR2 reads SMNVEV (reference sequence). The CDR3: CASSLFVRGDTQYF. The CDR3 coding sequence is TGTGCCAGCAGTTTATTTGTCAGAGGAGATACGCAGTATTTT.

The chain employs TRBV5-1 and TRBJ1-6, with D hard to call. The germline gives CDR1 SGHRS, CDR2 YFSETQ. With 5 bases removed from V and 10 bases from J, the gap between germline ends came to 16 bases. This CDR3 has 14 amino acids. CDR3 loop: CASRVERPGSPLHF. The CDR3 region has the DNA TGCGCCAGCAGAGTAGAGCGTCCGGGATCACCCCTCCACTTT.

The chain couples TRBV9 to TRBJ1-2; a possible D gene is TRBD1 (6 bases). CDR3 size: 16 residues. V shed 4 bases and J shed 2 bases, with 18 bases lying between them. Germline V gene sequence: CDR1 SGDLS, CDR2 YYNGEE. The CDR3 region has the DNA TGTGCCAGCAGCATAGGGGGGGAAGACCTAAACTATGGCTACACCTTC. Translating it yields CASSIGGEDLNYGYTF.

In DNA form, the CDR3 reads TGTGCCAGCTGGCCGGACTTTTCCGTTGAAGCTTTCTTT. Its translation is CASWPDFSVEAFF. This rearrangement joins TRBV28 to TRBJ1-1; D gene ambiguous. This CDR3 region has 13 residues. Germline V CDR1 and CDR2: MDHEN, SYDVKM. Trimming stripped 8 bases from V and 7 bases from J, with 17 bases between.

The CDR3 loop reads CAWKGSGNTIYF. CDR3 coding DNA: TGTGCCTGGAAGGGGTCCGGAAACACCATATATTTT. The V call is TRBV30, the J call TRBJ1-3; possibly TRBD1 for D (5 bases). Germline CDR1 reads GTSNPN; CDR2 reads SVGIG (reference sequence). The CDR3 has 12 amino acids. V lost 4 bases and J lost 4, with 8 bases in between. The full variable domain, with the rest looked up from reference TRBV30 and TRBJ1-3, is SQTIHQWPATLVQPVGSPLSLECTVEGTSNPNLYWYRQAAGRGLQLLFYSVGIGQISSEVPQNLSASRPQDRQFILSSKKLLLSDSGFYLCAWKGSGNTIYFGEGSWLTVV.

The chain employs TRBV18 and TRBJ1-1; TRBD1 is a possible D gene (5 bases). V shed 3 bases and J shed 10 bases, with 21 bases lying between them. Germline CDR1 reads KGHSH; CDR2 reads LQKENI. This CDR3 contains 15 residues. The CDR3 sequence: CASSPPTGQGGGAFF. The CDR3 coding sequence is TGTGCCAGCTCACCCCCGACCGGGCAGGGCGGTGGAGCTTTCTTT.

V is TRBV6-6 and J is TRBJ1-1; 9 bases map to TRBD1. The CDR3 consists of 12 residues. Germline V gene lookup returns CDR1 MNHNY and CDR2 SVGAGI (reference sequence). J lost 6 bases, V lost 7 bases, and 3 bases had no gene match. The CDR3 region is CASNRQGAEAFF. Written as DNA, the CDR3 is TGTGCCAGCAATCGACAGGGGGCTGAAGCTTTCTTT.